These T cell receptor beta chains were read from a single sample in a study of cytomegalovirus exposure and HLA in healthy donors. Here immunoSEQ multiplex PCR was the method, and the copy in TCRdb shows in-frame clones only, minus some. The table records roughly 120,000 clones, roughly 80% of them present only once. Sequencing used PBMCs. The source is a woman in her forties in good health and CMV-seropositive. The CDR3 runs from the conserved cysteine through the conserved F or W. The D gene is left open where the match is weak. Size tells how often a clone was seen (once, few, many) or the class of an expanded clone, and some rows leave it out.

V | D | size | CDR3
TRBV7-3 | TRBD1 | - | CASSSGQGGETDTQYF
TRBV5-1 | TRBD2 | - | CASSRREAGVQETQYF
TRBV11-2 | TRBD1 | - | CASSLARTGGATEAFF
TRBV5-4 | - | - | CASTGAGYGYTF
TRBV9 | - | - | CASSVADSPYNEQFF
TRBV29-1 | TRBD1 | - | CSAGGTGRNTEAFF
TRBV11-2 | TRBD2 | - | CASSPPGLAVSTDTQYF
TRBV4-1 | TRBD2 | - | CASSLGGGATFYEQYF
TRBV7-2 | - | - | CASSLAGHRTDTQYF
TRBV13 | - | - | CASSLFTGHSYEQYF
TRBV7-2 | - | - | CASSSDFYSNQPQHF
TRBV7-9 | TRBD1 | once | CASSFPRQGGGYTF
TRBV10-3 | - | - | CAIKSGVGETQYF
TRBV7-9 | TRBD2 | few | CASSASSGGTDTQYF
TRBV20-1 | - | - | CSAPQAYGYTF
TRBV19 | TRBD2 | - | CASSLTGTSDHEQFF
TRBV25-1 | - | - | CASSQVPGNTIYF
TRBV2 | - | - | CASSEVTAEAFF
TRBV9 | TRBD1 | - | CASSVGGTGGVEQYF
TRBV30 | TRBD2 | - | CAWTKPGLASEQYF
TRBV5-1 | - | few | CASSLEGPGDEKLFF
TRBV2 | TRBD2 | - | CASKTNPSGGTDTQYF
TRBV11-2 | - | - | CASSLSQGNGYTF
TRBV4-1 | - | - | CASSQDKYGERETQYF
TRBV9 | - | - | CASSVGIGVDGYTF
TRBV19 | TRBD1 | - | CASSPGQGTYGYTF
TRBV2 | TRBD1 | few | CASNTGTGVGYTF
TRBV27 | - | - | CASSPSRGLGQYF
TRBV6-1 | TRBD2 | - | CASSEALAGGPTDTQYF
TRBV7-2 | TRBD2 | - | CASSVGLAGRETQYF
TRBV5-5 | - | - | CASSLEQGRTYEQYF
TRBV11-3 | TRBD2 | - | CASSLSGRAQGTQYF
TRBV7-3 | TRBD2 | few | CASSLRSSGGDEQFF
TRBV7-3 | TRBD2 | - | CASSRGESYNEQFF
TRBV7-3 | - | - | CASSPAGSTDTQYF
TRBV7-2 | TRBD1 | - | CASSTRQGAGETQYF